This T cell receptor beta chain was retrieved from a study of CD8+CD57+ T cells in acquired aplastic anemia. The wider study: Sorting CD4+ and CD8+ cells gave DNA averaging roughly 3.2 ug. Study observations and caveats: Patients showed no significant difference from controls in CD8+ Simpson's diversity. Patients and controls shared nearly 30 CD8+ CDR3 sequences, which appeared highly expressed in patients and within their immunodominant clones.

CDR3 length equals 15 residues. Germline trimming cut 6 bases from V and 6 bases from J; bases unmatched to any gene: 8. CDR1 and CDR2 (germline): SNHLY, FYNNEI. It was genomic DNA that served as the template for profiling TCR beta VDJ and CDR3. TCRdb called the reads again in MiXCR, with one record for every CDR3 protein. The data hold about 190,000 distinct CDR3 sequences, with around three fifths observed a single time. Points on this clonotype: What it binds is not known.

The V and J genes are TRBV2 and TRBJ2-3; 11 positions match TRBD2. The TCR comes from a human donor with severe aplastic anemia or a healthy control (not recorded which). Sequenced input: sorted CD4+, CD8+, or CD8+CD57+ T cells (not recorded which) from PBMCs. The CDR3 is CASRPTSGSGDTQYF. For the CDR3, the DNA is TGTGCCAGCAGACCAACTAGCGGGAGTGGGGATACGCAGTATTTT.